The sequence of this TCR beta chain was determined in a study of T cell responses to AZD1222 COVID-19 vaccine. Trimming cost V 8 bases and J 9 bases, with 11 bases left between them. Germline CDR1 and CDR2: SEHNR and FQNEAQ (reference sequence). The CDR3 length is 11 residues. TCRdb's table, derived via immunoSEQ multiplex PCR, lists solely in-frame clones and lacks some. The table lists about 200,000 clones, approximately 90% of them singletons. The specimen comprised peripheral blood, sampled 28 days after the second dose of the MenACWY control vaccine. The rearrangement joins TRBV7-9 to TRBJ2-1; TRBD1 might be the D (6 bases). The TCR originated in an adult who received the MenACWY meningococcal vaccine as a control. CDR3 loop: CASRRGGEQFF. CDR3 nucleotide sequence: TGTGCCAGCCGCAGGGGCGGTGAGCAGTTCTTC.